Shown below are 24 T cell receptor beta chains from a single sample sequenced in a study of patients and donors after allogeneic stem cell transplantation. TCRdb itself ran the RT-PCR reads through MiXCR, one entry per CDR3 protein. The table records approximately 140,000 distinct CDR3 sequences, over 30% of them present only once. Source material: blood, either unsorted or a sorted T cell fraction (not recorded which). Source of these receptors: a human donor who was either an allogeneic HSCT recipient or a stem cell or donor lymphocyte infusion donor (not recorded which). It is not recorded whose cells these are; they may come from a transplant donor.

The rearrangement uses TRBV20-1 and TRBJ1-5, with TRBD1 matching over 7 bases. The germline CDR1 and CDR2 sequences are DFQATT and SNEGSKA (reference sequence). Trimming took 6 bases from V and 5 from J; bases not matched to a gene: 13. CDR3 length equals 15 residues. In DNA, the CDR3 is TGCAGTGCAGGATCGACAGGGCATAAAGATCAGCCCCAGCATTTT. This encodes CSAGSTGHKDQPQHF.

This clonotype was seen more than once but under ten times. The gene calls are TRBV20-1 and TRBJ2-3; the D is unclear. V lost 3 bases to trimming and J lost 2 bases, with 6 bases between them. Germline V gene sequence: CDR1 DFQATT, CDR2 SNEGSKA (reference sequence). This CDR3 spans 12 amino acids. CDR3 in amino acids: CSARVPTDTQYF. CDR3 DNA: TGCAGTGCTAGGGTACCCACAGATACGCAGTATTTT.

The CDR3 is CSARPGINSPLHF. The CDR3 coding sequence is TGCAGTGCCCGACCGGGGATTAATTCACCCCTCCACTTT. V gene TRBV20-1 combines with J gene TRBJ1-6; D remains unclear. Germline V gives CDR1 DFQATT, CDR2 SNEGSKA (reference sequence). The CDR3 sequence is 13 residues long. The ends were cut back, 6 bases at V and 6 bases at J, with 12 bases in the middle.

The chain has TRBV7-8 and TRBJ1-6; TRBD1 might be the D (6 bases). Deletions cut 3 bases from V and 9 bases from J, with 15 bases between. This CDR3 comprises 15 residues. Germline CDR1 is SGHVS and CDR2 is FQNEAQ. CDR3 sequence reads: CASSLMERGGSPLHF. Written as DNA, the CDR3 is TGTGCCAGCAGCTTGATGGAAAGGGGGGGTTCACCCCTCCACTTT.

This clonotype was detected only a few times. The chain joins TRBV12-3 or TRBV12-4 to TRBJ2-1; TRBD1 is a possible D gene (6 bases). The CDR3 totals 15 residues. The V end was cut by 6 bases, the J end by 7 bases, with 19 bases between. CDR3 sequence (DNA): TGTGCCAGCAGCCTCGGGGCCTGGGGGCGGAATGAGCAGTTCTTC. This sequence encodes CASSLGAWGRNEQFF.

V gene TRBV9 combines with J gene TRBJ2-5; 7 bases line up with TRBD1. This CDR3 spans 15 amino acids. J gave up 0 bases and V 3 bases, and 5 bases lay outside the gene matches. Germline CDR1 reads SGDLS; CDR2 reads YYNGEE. The chain's CDR3 is CASSGTGDDQETQYF. The CDR3 DNA reads as TGTGCCAGCAGCGGCACAGGGGACGACCAAGAGACCCAGTACTTC.

V is TRBV4-3 and J is TRBJ2-7; D is uncertain. Germline CDR1 is LGHNA and CDR2 is YSLEER. The CDR3 length is 11 residues. V gave up 6 bases and J gave up 4 bases, with 7 bases separating them. The CDR3 loop is CASRQSYEQYF. The CDR3 DNA reads TGCGCCAGCAGGCAGTCTTACGAGCAGTACTTC.

The chain has TRBV10-3 and TRBJ1-1; unclear D gene. CDR1 and CDR2 (germline): ENHRY, SYGVKD. CDR3 length equals 11 residues. V lost 6 bases, J lost 8 bases, and 10 bases lay in between. The CDR3 nucleotides read TGTGCCATCAGGGACCGTCACGAAGCTTTCTTT. It is translated as CAIRDRHEAFF.

This rearrangement joins TRBV28 to TRBJ2-7, with D unclear. This CDR3 has 14 residues. Trimming cost V 3 bases and J 0 bases, with 9 bases left between them. Germline lookup yields CDR1 MDHEN and CDR2 SYDVKM. CDR3 amino acids: CASSFGPSSYEQYF. For the CDR3, the DNA is TGTGCCAGCAGTTTTGGGCCGAGCTCCTACGAGCAGTACTTC.

The gene calls are TRBV3-1 and TRBJ2-7; no reliable D call. The CDR3 has 13 residues. From germline, CDR1 is LGHDT and CDR2 YNNKEL (reference sequence). V lost 3 bases and J 6 bases, leaving 12 bases between the germline ends. CDR3 region: CASSQERVSEQYF. The CDR3 nucleotides are TGTGCCAGCAGCCAGGAAAGGGTTTCCGAGCAGTACTTC.

This clonotype appeared a few times. The chain couples TRBV12-3 or TRBV12-4 to TRBJ2-3; TRBD2 might be the D (6 bases). V gave up 6 bases and J gave up 6 bases, with 10 bases separating them. The CDR3 extends over 12 amino acids. CDR3 DNA sequence: TGTGCCAGCAGGGAACGGGGGGATACGCAGTATTTT. Translating it yields CASRERGDTQYF.

The genes are TRBV6-2 or TRBV6-3 and TRBJ1-5, with D perhaps matching TRBD1 (5 bases). The V gene's germline CDR1 is MNHEY and CDR2 SVGEGT. The CDR3 covers 14 residues. Between the trimmed V and J ends, which lost 2 bases and 4 bases, there was a span of 9 bases. CDR3 region: CASSYPPGNQPQHF. CDR3 nucleotide sequence: TGTGCCAGCAGTTACCCGCCAGGGAATCAGCCCCAGCATTTT.

The J gene is TRBJ2-1, the V gene TRBV6-5; 10 bases line up with TRBD2. The CDR3 length is 15 residues. Losses at the gene ends were 3 bases for V and 2 bases for J; bases not matched to a gene: 1. The V gene's germline CDR1 is MNHEY and CDR2 SVGAGI. CDR3 region: CASSYLAGAYNEQFF. DNA of the CDR3: TGTGCCAGCAGTTATCTAGCGGGGGCCTACAATGAGCAGTTCTTC.

The J gene is TRBJ2-2, the V gene TRBV25-1; the D gene is possibly TRBD2 (5 bases). The V and J ends lost 8 bases and 3 bases respectively, with 19 bases between them. The length of the CDR3 is 16 residues. The V gene's germline CDR1 is MGHDK and CDR2 SYGVNS. The CDR3 nucleotides read TGTGCCAGCTCCCTCGCGGCGGGTATTGACACCGGGGAGCTGTTTTTT. Its translation is CASSLAAGIDTGELFF. The full variable domain, rest sourced from reference TRBV25-1 and TRBJ2-2, is EADIYQTPRYLVIGTGKKITLECSQTMGHDKMYWYQQDPGMELHLIHYSYGVNSTEKGDLSSESTVSRIRTEHFPLTLESARPSHTSQYLCASSLAAGIDTGELFFGEGSRLTVL.

This clonotype was found many times. The chain is built from TRBV12-3 or TRBV12-4 and TRBJ1-5; no definite D call. The CDR3 contains 11 residues. V was cut by 1 base and J by 5 bases, with 0 bases left in between. CDR3 protein: CASSLDQPQHF. CDR3 bases: TGTGCCAGCAGTTTAGATCAGCCCCAGCATTTT.

The rearrangement uses TRBV5-5 and TRBJ2-7; D call uncertain. The CDR3 loop spans 14 amino acids. V dropped 0 bases and J dropped 2 bases, with 9 bases sitting between them. The germline CDR1 and CDR2 sequences are SGHKS and YYEKEE (reference sequence). CDR3 nucleotide sequence: TGTGCCAGCAGCTTGGACTTGTCCGCCTACGAGCAGTACGTC. This sequence encodes CASSLDLSAYEQYV.

There are a few counts of this clonotype. The rearrangement uses TRBV7-2 and TRBJ1-5; D possibly corresponds to TRBD1 (6 bases). CDR1 SGHTA and CDR2 FQGNSA come from the germline V gene. The CDR3 is 15 residues long. V was pared by 3 bases and J by 3 bases, with 12 bases between. As DNA, the CDR3 is TGTGCCAGCAGCTTCGCACTGGGGGCCAATCAGCCCCAGCATTTT. Encoded protein: CASSFALGANQPQHF. The complete variable domain, with remaining parts taken from reference TRBV7-2 and TRBJ1-5, reads GAGVSQSPSNKVTEKGKDVELRCDPISGHTALYWYRQSLGQGLEFLIYFQGNSAPDKSGLPSDRFSAERTGGSVSTLTIQRTQQEDSAVYLCASSFALGANQPQHFGDGTRLSIL.

The V and J genes are TRBV10-3 and TRBJ2-7; the D gene is possibly TRBD2 (6 bases). The germline V and J ends were trimmed by 2 bases and 0 bases, with 14 bases remaining between them. Germline CDR1 and CDR2: ENHRY and SYGVKD. The CDR3 runs to 16 residues. The DNA for the CDR3 is TGTGCCATCAGTGAGATCCCGGGGGTCCGCTCCTACGAGCAGTACTTC. Translation gives CAISEIPGVRSYEQYF.

The sample holds a few counts of this clonotype. The chain has TRBV11-2 and TRBJ2-1; 10 bases are a match to TRBD2. Germline V gives CDR1 SGHAT, CDR2 FQNNGV. The CDR3 contains 16 residues. V lost 5 bases to trimming and J lost 3 bases; unmatched junction nucleotides: 7. The DNA for the CDR3 is TGTGCCAGCAGCCGAACTAGCGGGGCCCGCTACAATGAGCAGTTCTTC. Translated: CASSRTSGARYNEQFF. Combining the CDR3 with reference TRBV11-2 and TRBJ2-1 gives the whole variable domain EAGVAQSPRYKIIEKRQSVAFWCNPISGHATLYWYQQILGQGPKLLIQFQNNGVVDDSQLPKDRFSAERLKGVDSTLKIQPAKLEDSAVYLCASSRTSGARYNEQFFGPGTRLTVL.

The J gene is TRBJ1-2, the V gene TRBV11-2; tentative D call: TRBD1 (5 bases). The germline gives CDR1 SGHAT, CDR2 FQNNGV. This CDR3 spans 15 amino acids. V gave up 5 bases and J gave up 7 bases, with 20 bases separating them. The CDR3 here is CASSVDTMRLRGYTF. CDR3 DNA: TGTGCCAGCAGCGTGGACACCATGAGACTACGTGGCTACACCTTC.

A note on this clonotype: The junction departs from the called germline gene at one end, perhaps through a read error. The J gene is TRBJ2-3, the V gene TRBV7-7, with D unresolved. Germline CDR1 and CDR2: SSHAT and FNYEAQ (reference sequence). This CDR3 is 13 amino acids long. The CDR3 DNA is TGTGCTAGCAGCCCCCCGGACACAGATACGCAGTATTTT. This encodes CASSPPDTDTQYF.

This clonotype was seen a handful of times. The V and J genes are TRBV4-1 and TRBJ1-1; D gene ambiguous. CDR1 and CDR2 from the germline V gene are MGHRA and YSYEKL. The CDR3 spans 15 residues. V dropped 4 bases and J dropped 1 base, with 13 bases sitting between them. The CDR3 DNA reads TGCGCCAGCAGCCTTACCGGGATATGGAACACTGAAGCTTTCTTT. It specifies CASSLTGIWNTEAFF.

This chain joins TRBV9 and TRBJ1-4; 7 bases agree with TRBD1. Unmatched junction bases numbered 7, after V lost 3 bases and J lost 5 bases. The CDR3 covers 15 residues. CDR1 is SGDLS, CDR2 YYNGEE, per germline. The DNA of the CDR3 is TGTGCCAGCAGCGGTACGGGACAGCCGAATGAAAAACTGTTTTTT. Amino acid sequence: CASSGTGQPNEKLFF.

This clonotype was seen more than once but under ten times. This chain uses TRBV12-3 or TRBV12-4 with TRBJ1-6; no reliable D call. The ends were cut back, 7 bases at V and 7 bases at J, with 8 bases in the middle. The CDR3 runs to 12 residues. CDR3 amino acids: CASKLGNSPLHF. The DNA for the CDR3 is TGTGCCAGCAAATTAGGAAATTCACCCCTCCACTTT.